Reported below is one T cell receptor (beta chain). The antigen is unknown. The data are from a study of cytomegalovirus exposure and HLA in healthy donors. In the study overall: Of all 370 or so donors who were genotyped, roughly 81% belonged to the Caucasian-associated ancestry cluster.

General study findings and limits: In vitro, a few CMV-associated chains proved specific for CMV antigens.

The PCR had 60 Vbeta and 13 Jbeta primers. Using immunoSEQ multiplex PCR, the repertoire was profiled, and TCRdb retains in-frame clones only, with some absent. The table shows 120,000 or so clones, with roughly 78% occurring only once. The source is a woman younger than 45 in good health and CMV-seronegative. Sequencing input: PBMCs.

The CDR3 nucleotides read TGTGCCAGCAGCTTGGATACAGGGGCCTACGAGCAGTACTTC. Translating gives CASSLDTGAYEQYF. This rearrangement joins TRBV7-2 to TRBJ2-7; 7 bases line up with TRBD1. With V trimmed by 3 bases and J by 2 bases, 4 bases remained unmatched. This CDR3 is built from 14 residues. CDR1 and CDR2 from the germline V gene are SGHTA and FQGNSA.